These 23 T cell receptor beta chains came from one sample sequenced in a study of blood T cell repertoires in COVID-19. The protocol was immunoSEQ multiplex PCR, while the TCRdb copy is restricted to in-frame clones and leaves out a portion. Of a few hundred thousand clones listed, 80% to 90% were seen once; the top ten hold approximately 4%. Material: PBMCs or T cells enriched from blood (not recorded which). These receptors came from a woman younger than 45 who had been exposed to COVID-19.

The V gene is TRBV6-4, the J gene TRBJ1-2; D is unclear. This CDR3 contains 15 residues. CDR1 and CDR2 (germline): MRHNA, SNTAGT. The V and J ends lost 4 bases and 1 base respectively, with 13 bases between them. The CDR3 region is CASSAWPISNYGYTF. DNA for the CDR3: TGTGCCAGCAGTGCTTGGCCGATAAGTAACTATGGCTACACCTTC.

The rearrangement links TRBV5-6 to TRBJ2-7; D call uncertain. CDR1 SGHDT and CDR2 YYEEEE come from the germline V gene. CDR3 length equals 14 residues. The V end was cut by 0 bases, the J end by 3 bases, with 10 bases between. CDR3 loop: CASSLDPVGYEQYF. The CDR3 DNA follows: TGTGCCAGCAGCTTGGACCCCGTCGGCTACGAGCAGTACTTC.

This chain links TRBV19 with TRBJ1-1, with D possibly TRBD1 on 5 matching bases. V lost 7 bases to trimming and J lost 1 base, with 10 bases between them. CDR3 length: 13 amino acids. The germline V gene has CDR1 LNHDA and CDR2 SQIVND (reference sequence). CDR3 DNA: TGTGCCAGTATTGGGCAGGGGAACACTGAAGCTTTCTTT. This sequence encodes CASIGQGNTEAFF.

CDR3 loop: CASSLGTDTEAFF. The CDR3, as DNA: TGTGCCAGCTCACTCGGGACAGACACTGAAGCTTTCTTT. This sequence joins TRBV18 and TRBJ1-1, with 7 bases lining up with TRBD1. This CDR3 is built from 13 residues. Per the germline V gene, CDR1 is KGHSH and CDR2 is LQKENI. The junction had 2 bases not matched to a gene; V was cut back by 4 bases and J by 3 bases.

The chain's CDR3 is CASSQEGLGHSEQYF. In DNA, the CDR3 is TGTGCCAGCAGCCAAGAGGGCCTGGGGCACTCCGAGCAGTACTTC. The chain couples TRBV3-1 (or the pseudogene TRBV3-2) to TRBJ2-7; the D gene is possibly TRBD1 (5 bases). The CDR3 is made up of 15 amino acids. CDR1 and CDR2 from the germline V gene are LGHDT and YNNKEL (reference sequence). The germline V and J ends were trimmed by 0 bases and 6 bases, with 15 bases remaining between them.

The chain links TRBV5-1 to TRBJ2-7, with D tentatively TRBD1 (6 bases). The CDR3 has 13 residues. The V end lost 7 bases, the J end lost 2 bases, and 13 bases lay between the germline ends. Looked up from germline, CDR1 is SGHRS and CDR2 is YFSETQ. As DNA, the CDR3 is TGCGCCAGCCAGATAACAGGGACCTACGAGCAGTACTTC. This sequence encodes CASQITGTYEQYF. The full variable domain, its missing parts supplied by reference TRBV5-1 and TRBJ2-7, is KAGVTQTPRYLIKTRGQQVTLSCSPISGHRSVSWYQQTPGQGLQFLFEYFSETQRNKGNFPGRFSGRQFSNSRSEMNVSTLELGDSALYLCASQITGTYEQYFGPGTRLTVT.

The genes are TRBV5-4 and TRBJ2-1; possibly TRBD1 for D (5 bases). The CDR3 covers 13 residues. V lost 1 base and J lost 9, with 11 bases in between. Germline V lookup: CDR1 SGHNT, CDR2 YYREEE (reference sequence). DNA for the CDR3: TGTGCCAGCAGCTTGCAGGGTGTGGGTGAGCAGTTCTTC. Amino acids: CASSLQGVGEQFF.

CDR3 bases: TGTGCCAGCAGGATACGGGGGGTGAACACTGAAGCTTTCTTT. Translation: CASRIRGVNTEAFF. This chain links TRBV28 with TRBJ1-1; D possibly corresponds to TRBD1 (5 bases). Germline V CDR1 and CDR2: MDHEN, SYDVKM. V was clipped by 6 bases and J by 0 bases, with 11 bases between them. This CDR3 spans 14 amino acids.

Concerning this clone itself: Other DNA sequences in the same sample also yield this CDR3. The chain is built from TRBV24-1 and TRBJ1-1, with 9 bases aligning to TRBD1. The J segment lost 5 bases and the V segment lost 5 bases, leaving 5 bases of the junction unmatched. CDR3 length: 14 amino acids. Per germline, CDR1 KGHDR and CDR2 SFDVKD. The CDR3 spells CATSGPGQGTEAFF. In DNA, the CDR3 is TGTGCCACCAGTGGGCCGGGACAGGGAACTGAAGCTTTCTTT.

A remark on this clone: In the same sample, other DNA sequences code for this CDR3. V is TRBV3-1 (or the pseudogene TRBV3-2) and J is TRBJ2-7; TRBD1 might be the D (6 bases). This CDR3 is built from 13 residues. The V and J ends lost 0 bases and 4 bases respectively, with 7 bases between them. Germline V CDR1 and CDR2: LGHDT, YNNKEL (reference sequence). DNA for the CDR3: TGTGCCAGCAGCCAAGACAGGGGATACGAGCAGTACTTC. Its protein product is CASSQDRGYEQYF.

This clone is a singleton in its sample. The same CDR3 arises from other DNA sequences in this sample as well. V and J are TRBV5-1 and TRBJ2-1; D gene ambiguous. Trimming removed 0 bases at V and 4 bases at J, with 5 bases between. The CDR3 runs 13 residues. Germline V gene data show CDR1 as SGHRS and CDR2 as YFSETQ. DNA for the CDR3: TGCGCCAGCAGCTTGGTGCAGTACAATGAGCAGTTCTTC. Encoded protein: CASSLVQYNEQFF.

The chain links TRBV10-3 to TRBJ1-1; maybe TRBD1 (5 bases). The ends were cut back, 11 bases at V and 8 bases at J, with 18 bases in the middle. The CDR3 totals 12 residues. Germline V gene sequence: CDR1 ENHRY, CDR2 SYGVKD. CDR3 nucleotide sequence: TGTGCCTTGAAGGGGCAGGATGAAGAAGCTTTCTTT. Protein: CALKGQDEEAFF.

This chain joins TRBV10-2 and TRBJ2-2; D is uncertain. Trimming stripped 4 bases from V and 5 bases from J, with 8 bases between. This CDR3 has 13 residues. The germline V gene has CDR1 WSHSY and CDR2 SAAADI. This chain's CDR3 is CASSVLKTGELFF. The CDR3 nucleotides are TGCGCCAGCAGTGTGTTAAAAACCGGGGAGCTGTTTTTT.

This chain uses TRBV19 with TRBJ1-5, with 8 bases identical to TRBD1. V lost 8 bases and J lost 4; bases outside the gene matches: 10. Per the germline V gene, CDR1 is LNHDA and CDR2 is SQIVND (reference sequence). This CDR3 has 15 residues. In DNA form, the CDR3 reads TGTGCCAGTCGAACGACAGGGGACAAAAATCAGCCCCAGCATTTT. It is translated as CASRTTGDKNQPQHF.

The chain is built from TRBV10-2 and TRBJ2-3; no clear D gene. The CDR3 sequence is 14 residues long. The V end lost 7 bases, the J end lost 2 bases, and 13 bases lay between the germline ends. Germline V gene data show CDR1 as WSHSY and CDR2 as SAAADI. For the CDR3, the DNA is TGCGCCAGCACGTCCCTGTCCCTCACAGATACGCAGTATTTT. It codes for CASTSLSLTDTQYF.

A single count supports this clone. The genes are TRBV4-1 and TRBJ2-2, with a tentative D call TRBD1 (6 bases). CDR3 length equals 20 residues. V dropped 0 bases and J dropped 3 bases, with 23 bases sitting between them. Germline CDR1 is MGHRA and CDR2 is YSYEKL. The CDR3 spells CASSQDPGWAGDPYTGELFF. CDR3 sequence (DNA): TGCGCCAGCAGCCAAGATCCGGGGTGGGCAGGGGATCCCTACACCGGGGAGCTGTTTTTT.

The chain employs TRBV7-8 and TRBJ2-1; TRBD2 is a possible D gene (5 bases). V was cut by 4 bases and J by 5 bases, with 18 bases left in between. The CDR3 is 16 residues long. From germline, CDR1 is SGHVS and CDR2 FQNEAQ. The CDR3 DNA reads as TGTGCCAGCAGCTCTGGCTTAGGTTTAGCGCACAATGAGCAGTTCTTC. This codes for CASSSGLGLAHNEQFF.

This chain links TRBV30 with TRBJ1-3; 7 bases match TRBD1. The CDR3 totals 14 residues. Trimming took 5 bases from V and 2 from J; bases not matched to a gene: 6. Germline assignment: CDR1 GTSNPN and CDR2 SVGIG (reference sequence). This CDR3 is CAWGEGGTGNTIYF. As DNA, the CDR3 is TGTGCCTGGGGGGAAGGGGGCACTGGAAACACCATATATTTT.

CDR3 in amino acids: CCGVRRVRRVNTEAFF. DNA of the CDR3: TGTTGCGGGGTTCGGAGGGTGAGGAGGGTGAACACTGAAGCTTTCTTT. This chain links TRBV21-1 with TRBJ1-1. TRBV21-1 is marked as a pseudogene. CDR3 size: 16 residues.

The chain has TRBV4-2 and TRBJ1-1, with D possibly TRBD1 on 6 matching bases. CDR3 length equals 16 residues. V dropped 0 bases and J dropped 0 bases, with 11 bases sitting between them. CDR1 is LGHNA and CDR2 is YNFKEQ in the germline V gene. CDR3 region: CASSQEWDTLNTEAFF. The DNA of the CDR3 is TGTGCCAGCAGCCAAGAGTGGGACACCCTGAACACTGAAGCTTTCTTT.

This chain links TRBV6-5 with TRBJ1-1, with 10 bases lining up with TRBD1. This CDR3 has 15 residues. The germline V gene encodes CDR1 MNHEY and CDR2 SVGAGI. Unmatched junction bases numbered 4, after V lost 2 bases and J lost 4 bases. The CDR3, as DNA: TGTGCCAGCAGTTACGACCGGGACAGGGGCACTGAAGCTTTCTTT. Its translation is CASSYDRDRGTEAFF.

Details on this clone: Different DNA sequences within this sample yield the same CDR3. This chain joins TRBV5-1 and TRBJ1-3, with 8 bases aligning to TRBD1. The J segment lost 0 bases and the V segment lost 2 bases, leaving 1 base of the junction unmatched. Per germline, CDR1 SGHRS and CDR2 YFSETQ. This CDR3 comprises 15 residues. The CDR3 DNA is TGCGCCAGCAGCTTCACAGGGGGCTCTGGAAACACCATATATTTT. Translated: CASSFTGGSGNTIYF. Using reference TRBV5-1 and TRBJ1-3 for the parts outside the CDR3, the full variable domain is KAGVTQTPRYLIKTRGQQVTLSCSPISGHRSVSWYQQTPGQGLQFLFEYFSETQRNKGNFPGRFSGRQFSNSRSEMNVSTLELGDSALYLCASSFTGGSGNTIYFGEGSWLTVV.

The rearrangement joins TRBV24-1 to TRBJ1-2; D is undetermined. CDR3 length: 12 residues. Germline CDR1 is KGHDR and CDR2 is SFDVKD. The V and J ends lost 7 bases and 7 bases respectively, with 12 bases between them. The CDR3 sequence: CATSAPLVGYTF. CDR3 bases: TGTGCCACCAGCGCCCCCCTAGTTGGCTACACCTTC.